This T cell receptor (beta chain) was observed in a study of blood T cell repertoires in COVID-19. Study-level information: Samples representing acute and convalescent COVID-19 were sourced from the United States, Italy and Spain. From T cells, B-cell-depleted T cells, or PBMCs came the material, which was cDNA or gDNA.

Only in-frame clones appear in the TCRdb table, and some are missing; sequencing was by immunoSEQ multiplex PCR. The sample has around 58,000 clones; approximately 87% are singletons. A remark on this clone: The junction departs from the called germline gene at one end, perhaps through a read error.

The CDR3 contains 13 residues. The germline CDR1 and CDR2 sequences are SGHDT and YYEEEE. The source is a human donor in a cohort sampled during active COVID-19. The gene calls are TRBV5-6 and TRBJ1-1; weak D call: TRBD1 (5 bases). Material: peripheral blood. The CDR3 DNA reads as TGTGCCAGCAGCCGGGGGAATAGGGAACCGGCCCATTTT. Its protein product is CASSRGNREPAHF. The full variable domain, completed using reference TRBV5-6 and TRBJ1-1, is DAGVTQSPTHLIKTRGQQVTLRCSPKSGHDTVSWYQQALGQGPQFIFQYYEEEERQRGNFPDRFSGHQFPNYSSELNVNALLLGDSALYLCASSRGNREPAHFGQGTRLTVV.